Listed here is a single TCR beta chain. Its specificity is unknown. The CDR3 has 15 amino acids. After removal of 3 bases from V and 5 bases from J, the junction contained 3 bases not matched to a gene. CDR1 and CDR2 from the germline V gene are LNHDA and SQIVND (reference sequence). This record comes from a study of cytomegalovirus exposure and HLA in healthy donors. Study observations and caveats: Data from an earlier analysis indicated that most TCR beta V segments were productive either about 87% or about 30% of the time. A later analysis found that most CMV-associated TCR beta chains appeared HLA-restricted. Most TCRs appeared rarely, but some public TCRs recurred in many donors.

The PCR made use of 60 Vbeta and 13 Jbeta primers. TCRdb's table, derived via immunoSEQ multiplex PCR, lists solely in-frame clones and lacks some. This table holds 150,000 to 200,000 clones, around three quarters found once. The J gene is TRBJ2-1, the V gene TRBV19; 11 nucleotides line up with TRBD1. The receptor was isolated from a woman in her forties or fifties in good health and CMV-seronegative. Sequenced input: PBMCs. The CDR3 nucleotides are TGTGCCAGTAGTATTGGGACAGGGGGACACAATGAGCAGTTCTTC. As protein: CASSIGTGGHNEQFF.